Listed below are T cell receptor beta chains from one sample, sequenced in a study of cytomegalovirus exposure and HLA in healthy donors. Some clones are missing from TCRdb's copy, which holds only in-frame ones; the method was immunoSEQ multiplex PCR. This sample has about 190,000 clones, with almost 85% found just once. The sample was PBMCs. These receptors came from a boy younger than 18 in good health and CMV-seronegative. CDR3s include the opening cysteine and the closing phenylalanine or tryptophan. A D gene is named only where the DNA matches it firmly. Size is omitted from some rows. Given values are once, few, many or a class for expanded clones.

TRBD1 TRBJ1-1 12 TRBV27 - CASRGQSLGAFF TGTGCCAGCAGGGGACAGAGCTTAGGAGCTTTCTTT
- TRBJ1-1 16 TRBV9 - CASSSTARGMNTEAFF TGTGCCAGCAGCTCGACCGCCCGGGGAATGAACACTGAAGCTTTCTTT
- TRBJ2-1 15 TRBV7-8 - CASSLGLVQSLEQFF TGTGCCAGCAGCCTAGGACTGGTGCAATCCCTTGAGCAGTTCTTC
- TRBJ1-4 13 TRBV30 - CAWNWGANEKLFF TGTGCCTGGAACTGGGGGGCTAATGAAAAACTGTTTTTT
- TRBJ2-7 13 TRBV7-9 - CASSLVGANEQYF TGTGCCAGCAGCTTAGTTGGGGCAAACGAGCAGTACTTC
- TRBJ1-5 15 TRBV9 - CASSALGHLGQPQHF TGTGCCAGCAGCGCCTTGGGACACCTCGGACAGCCCCAGCATTTT
TRBD1 TRBJ1-1 15 TRBV5-1 - CASSFWGQGNTEAFF TGCGCCAGCAGCTTTTGGGGACAGGGGAACACTGAAGCTTTCTTT
- TRBJ2-1 13 TRBV28 - CASSLQGGNEQFF TGTGCCAGCAGTTTACAGGGGGGCAATGAGCAGTTCTTC
- TRBJ2-7 14 TRBV11-2 - CASSSQGQVDEQYF TGTGCCAGCAGCTCACAGGGTCAGGTGGACGAGCAGTACTTC
- TRBJ1-1 12 TRBV7-9 - CASSTGPAEAFF TGTGCCAGCAGCACAGGACCCGCTGAAGCTTTCTTT
- TRBJ1-5 13 TRBV9 - CASSEGDSQPQHF TGTGCCAGCAGCGAGGGCGACAGTCAGCCCCAGCATTTT
TRBD2 TRBJ2-1 15 TRBV7-2 - CASREGLAGESEQFF TGTGCCAGCAGGGAGGGACTAGCGGGAGAGTCTGAGCAGTTCTTC
TRBD2 TRBJ2-7 13 TRBV2 - CASNGASGYEQYF TGTGCCAGCAATGGGGCTAGCGGCTACGAGCAGTACTTC
- TRBJ2-7 14 TRBV2 - CASSGVVGGSEQYF TGTGCCAGCAGTGGGGTTGTGGGGGGTAGCGAGCAGTACTTC
TRBD1 TRBJ1-2 15 TRBV7-2 once CASSPLTGSNYGYTF TGTGCCAGCAGCCCATTGACAGGGTCTAACTATGGCTATACCTTC
- TRBJ1-2 11 TRBV28 - CASSSTGFYTF TGTGCCAGCAGTTCGACAGGATTCTACACCTTC
- TRBJ1-5 14 TRBV19 - CASSIVGGDQPQHF TGTGCCAGTAGTATAGTAGGGGGGGATCAGCCCCAGCATTTT
- TRBJ1-1 12 TRBV29-1 - CSVDKGGTEAFF TGCAGCGTTGACAAAGGAGGCACTGAAGCTTTCTTT
TRBD1 TRBJ2-7 15 TRBV6-1 - CASSVPGQGVYEQYF TGTGCCAGCAGTGTACCGGGACAGGGGGTCTACGAGCAGTACTTC
TRBD2 TRBJ2-3 16 TRBV19 once CASSLASGDNTDTQYF TGTGCCAGTAGTTTGGCTAGCGGGGACAACACAGATACGCAGTATTTT
- TRBJ1-1 11 TRBV28 few CASSNRVSAFF TGTGCCAGCAGTAACAGGGTGTCAGCTTTCTTT
TRBD1 TRBJ2-1 15 TRBV5-4 - CASSRPGQGLNEQFF TGTGCCAGCAGCCGCCCGGGACAGGGACTAAATGAGCAGTTCTTC
TRBD2 TRBJ2-1 16 TRBV6-5 few CASSLTLAGGYNEQFF TGTGCCAGCAGTTTGACCCTAGCGGGGGGCTACAATGAGCAGTTCTTC
TRBD1 TRBJ1-2 13 TRBV6-5 - CASSYDRGRGYTF TGTGCCAGCAGCTATGACAGGGGGAGGGGCTACACCTTC
- TRBJ2-5 11 TRBV20-1 once CSAGGAGTQYF TGCAGTGCCGGAGGGGCGGGAACCCAGTACTTC
- TRBJ2-1 13 TRBV5-1 - CASSSVRSNEQFF TGCGCCAGCAGCTCCGTGCGGAGCAATGAGCAGTTCTTC
TRBD1 TRBJ2-7 11 TRBV30 once CAGRLDRGQYF TGTGCCGGGAGACTTGACAGGGGACAGTACTTC
- TRBJ2-2 15 TRBV28 once CASSLSLENTGELFF TGTGCCAGCAGTTTATCCTTAGAGAACACCGGGGAGCTGTTTTTT
TRBD2 TRBJ2-5 16 TRBV19 - CASSVNAGTSQETQYF TGTGCCAGTAGTGTCAACGCCGGGACTAGCCAAGAGACCCAGTACTTC
TRBD2 TRBJ2-5 13 TRBV10-2 - CASRAGAQETQYF TGCGCCTCGCGGGCGGGAGCGCAGGAGACCCAGTACTTC
- TRBJ2-7 13 TRBV5-8 - CASSFGGSYEQYF TGTGCCAGCAGCTTCGGGGGAAGCTACGAGCAGTACTTC
- TRBJ1-1 13 TRBV5-1 - CASSLDINTEAFF TGCGCCAGCAGCTTGGACATTAACACTGAAGCTTTCTTT
- TRBJ1-1 15 TRBV9 - CASSPRPDRASEAFF TGTGCCAGCAGCCCCCGTCCTGACAGAGCGTCAGAAGCTTTCTTT
TRBD1 TRBJ1-1 15 TRBV6-5 - CASSQTGVGGTEAFF TGTGCCAGCAGTCAGACAGGGGTTGGGGGCACTGAAGCTTTCTTT
- TRBJ1-1 13 TRBV18 - CASSPQGNTEAFF TGTGCCAGCTCACCGCAGGGAAACACTGAAGCTTTCTTT
- TRBJ1-5 13 TRBV30 - CAWSRGQDQPQHF TGTGCCTGGAGCAGGGGTCAAGATCAGCCCCAGCATTTT
- TRBJ2-5 14 TRBV25-1 - CASSEYGGEETQYF TGTGCCAGCAGTGAATATGGAGGGGAGGAGACCCAGTACTTC
TRBD2 TRBJ2-7 16 TRBV11-2 - CASSPGLAGGRYEQYF TGTGCCAGCAGTCCCGGACTAGCGGGGGGGCGGTACGAGCAGTACTTC
- TRBJ1-5 16 TRBV30 - CAWSVPGPTKPLAQHF TGTGCCTGGAGTGTACCCGGTCCCACCAAGCCACTTGCCCAGCATTTT
- TRBJ2-1 15 TRBV28 - CASSLYAENYNEQFF TGTGCCAGCAGTTTATATGCGGAAAACTACAATGAGCAGTTCTTC
- TRBJ1-2 14 TRBV5-1 - CASSLGGGNYGYTF TGCGCCAGCAGCTTGGGGGGAGGAAACTATGGCTACACCTTC
TRBD1 TRBJ1-1 14 TRBV7-8 - CASSWGQMNTEAFF TGTGCCAGCAGTTGGGGACAGATGAACACTGAAGCTTTCTTT
- TRBJ2-3 12 TRBV7-9 - CASSSRLDTQYF TGTGCCAGCAGCTCCCGGTTGGATACGCAGTATTTT
- TRBJ2-3 13 TRBV7-2 few CASSRRQRDTQYF TGTGCCAGCAGCAGGCGACAGAGAGATACGCAGTATTTT
TRBD1 TRBJ1-3 12 TRBV11-2 - CASSRRGNTIYF TGTGCCAGCAGCCGCAGGGGGAACACCATATATTTT
TRBD2 TRBJ2-1 15 TRBV10-3 - CAISETRTSGRSQFF TGTGCCATCAGTGAGACCAGGACTAGCGGGAGATCCCAGTTCTTC
- TRBJ1-1 12 TRBV5-8 - CASSLGSTEAFF TGTGCCAGCAGCTTGGGTAGCACTGAAGCTTTCTTT
- TRBJ2-3 19 TRBV14 - CASSQEREKTRLLWDTQYF TGTGCCAGCAGCCAAGAAAGGGAGAAGACTAGACTGCTCTGGGATACGCAGTATTTT
- TRBJ2-1 14 TRBV7-3 - CASSLTLGSNEQFF TGTGCCAGCAGCTTAACACTAGGCTCGAATGAGCAGTTCTTC
- TRBJ2-3 14 TRBV2 - CASKPGFGTDTQYF TGTGCCAGTAAACCAGGGTTTGGCACAGATACGCAGTATTTT
TRBD1 TRBJ2-1 13 TRBV6-5 - CASSRDRNNEQFF TGTGCCAGCAGCCGGGACAGAAACAATGAGCAGTTCTTC
TRBD1 TRBJ2-5 15 TRBV5-4 - CASSGGQLGTETQYF TGTGCCAGCAGCGGGGGACAGTTAGGGACAGAGACCCAGTACTTC
- TRBJ2-7 14 TRBV30 - CAWSGLGQGTEQYF TGTGCCTGGAGTGGACTTGGGCAGGGCACCGAGCAGTACTTC
TRBD1 TRBJ2-5 13 TRBV7-2 - CASSNGQGETQYF TGTGCCAGCAGCAACGGACAGGGGGAGACCCAGTACTTC
TRBD1 TRBJ1-2 15 TRBV9 - CASSVGRTGVGGYTF TGTGCCAGCAGCGTAGGTAGGACAGGGGTAGGTGGCTACACCTTC
TRBD2 TRBJ2-7 13 TRBV5-1 - CASSSGGASEQYF TGCGCCAGCAGCTCCGGGGGGGCCTCCGAGCAGTACTTC
- TRBJ1-1 13 TRBV2 few CASTPRLDTEAFF TGTGCCAGCACTCCCAGGCTGGACACTGAAGCTTTCTTT
- TRBJ2-7 14 TRBV30 - CAWSGRQSDYEQYF TGTGCCTGGAGTGGTCGACAGTCCGACTACGAGCAGTACTTC
TRBD1 TRBJ2-1 15 TRBV4-3 - CASSPRDRGGNEQFF TGCGCCAGCAGCCCGCGGGACAGGGGAGGCAATGAGCAGTTCTTC
TRBD1 TRBJ1-4 15 TRBV6-1 - CASSSRTGGNEKLFF TGTGCCAGCAGTTCCCGGACAGGGGGGAATGAAAAACTGTTTTTT